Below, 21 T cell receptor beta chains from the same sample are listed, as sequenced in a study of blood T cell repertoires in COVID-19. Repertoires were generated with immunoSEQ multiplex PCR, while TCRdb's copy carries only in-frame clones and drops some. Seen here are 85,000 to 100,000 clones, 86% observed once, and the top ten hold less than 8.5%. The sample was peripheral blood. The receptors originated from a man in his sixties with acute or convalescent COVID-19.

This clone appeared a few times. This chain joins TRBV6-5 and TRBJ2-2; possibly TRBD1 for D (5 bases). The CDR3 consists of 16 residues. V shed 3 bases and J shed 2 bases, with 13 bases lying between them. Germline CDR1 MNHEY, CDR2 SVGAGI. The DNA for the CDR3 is TGTGCCAGCAGTTATAGGGGCCAACTCAACACCGGGGAGCTGTTTTTT. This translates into CASSYRGQLNTGELFF.

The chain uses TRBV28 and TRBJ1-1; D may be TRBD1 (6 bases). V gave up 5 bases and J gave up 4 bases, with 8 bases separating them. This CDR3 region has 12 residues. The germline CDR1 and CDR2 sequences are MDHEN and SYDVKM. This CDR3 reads CASSRGSTEAFF. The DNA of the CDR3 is TGTGCCAGCAGTAGGGGGAGCACTGAAGCTTTCTTT.

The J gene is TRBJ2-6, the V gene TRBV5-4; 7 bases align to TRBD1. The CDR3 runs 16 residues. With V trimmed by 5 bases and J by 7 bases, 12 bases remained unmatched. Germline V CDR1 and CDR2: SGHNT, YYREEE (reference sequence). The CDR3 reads CASSNRRQGIANVLTF. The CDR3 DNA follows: TGTGCCAGCAGTAATCGACGACAGGGTATAGCCAACGTCCTGACTTTC. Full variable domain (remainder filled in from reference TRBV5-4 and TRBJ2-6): ETGVTQSPTHLIKTRGQQVTLRCSSQSGHNTVSWYQQALGQGPQFIFQYYREEENGRGNFPPRFSGLQFPNYSSELNVNALELDDSALYLCASSNRRQGIANVLTFGAGSRLTVL.

DNA for the CDR3: TGTGCCAGCAGTATGGGGAGTGGAGATACGCAGTATTTT. Protein product: CASSMGSGDTQYF. This chain uses TRBV3-1 (or the pseudogene TRBV3-2) with TRBJ2-3; a weak D match, TRBD2 (5 bases). In germline, CDR1 is LGHDT, CDR2 YNNKEL (reference sequence). The CDR3 is 13 amino acids. Trimming stripped 6 bases from V and 5 bases from J, with 12 bases between.

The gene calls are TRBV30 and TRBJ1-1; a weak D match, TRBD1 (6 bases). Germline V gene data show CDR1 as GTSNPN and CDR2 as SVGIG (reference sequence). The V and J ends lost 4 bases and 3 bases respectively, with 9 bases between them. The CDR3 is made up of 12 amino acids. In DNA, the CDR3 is TGTGCCTGGACCAGGGGCGACACTGAAGCTTTCTTT. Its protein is CAWTRGDTEAFF. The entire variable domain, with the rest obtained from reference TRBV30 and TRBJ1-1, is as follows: SQTIHQWPATLVQPVGSPLSLECTVEGTSNPNLYWYRQAAGRGLQLLFYSVGIGQISSEVPQNLSASRPQDRQFILSSKKLLLSDSGFYLCAWTRGDTEAFFGQGTRLTVV.

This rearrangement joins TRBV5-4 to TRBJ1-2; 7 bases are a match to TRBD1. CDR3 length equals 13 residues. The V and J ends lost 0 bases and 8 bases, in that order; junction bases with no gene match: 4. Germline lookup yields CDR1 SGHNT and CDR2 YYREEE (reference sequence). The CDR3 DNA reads TGTGCCAGCAGCTTGGAACAGGGGAACGGCTACACCTTC. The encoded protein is CASSLEQGNGYTF.

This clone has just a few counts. The CDR3 DNA reads TGTGCCAGCAGCTCGGCAGGGGGCCCCTACGAGCAGTACTTC. Amino acid sequence: CASSSAGGPYEQYF. V is TRBV5-4 and J is TRBJ2-7, with 8 bases lining up with TRBD1. The CDR3 loop spans 14 amino acids. Germline V gene lookup returns CDR1 SGHNT and CDR2 YYREEE (reference sequence). With 3 bases clipped from V and 2 bases from J, the junction kept 4 bases outside the gene matches.

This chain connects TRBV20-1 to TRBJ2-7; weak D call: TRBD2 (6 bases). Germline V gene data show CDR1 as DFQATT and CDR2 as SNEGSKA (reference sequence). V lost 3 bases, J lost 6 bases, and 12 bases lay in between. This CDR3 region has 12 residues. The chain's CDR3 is CSASLAAGEQYF. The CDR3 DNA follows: TGCAGTGCTAGTTTGGCAGCGGGCGAGCAGTACTTC.

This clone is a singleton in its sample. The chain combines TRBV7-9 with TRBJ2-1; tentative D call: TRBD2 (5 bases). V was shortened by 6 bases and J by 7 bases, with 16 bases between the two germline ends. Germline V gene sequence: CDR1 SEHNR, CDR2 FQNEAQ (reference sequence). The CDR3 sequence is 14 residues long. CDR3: CASSPPTIVNEQFF. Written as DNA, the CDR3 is TGTGCCAGCAGTCCCCCGACTATAGTGAATGAGCAGTTCTTC.

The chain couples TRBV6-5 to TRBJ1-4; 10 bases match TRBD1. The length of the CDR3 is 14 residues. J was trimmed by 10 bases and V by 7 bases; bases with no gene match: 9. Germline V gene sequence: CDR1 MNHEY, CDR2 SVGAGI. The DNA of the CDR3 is TGTGCCAGCACCGAGACAGGGGGCTTCGGAAAACTGTTTTTT. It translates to CASTETGGFGKLFF.

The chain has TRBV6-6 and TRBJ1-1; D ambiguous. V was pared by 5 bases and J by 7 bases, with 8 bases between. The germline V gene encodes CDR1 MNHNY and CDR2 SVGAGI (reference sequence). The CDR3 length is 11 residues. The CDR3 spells CASSPIDEAFF. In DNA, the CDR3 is TGTGCCAGCAGTCCTATTGATGAAGCTTTCTTT.

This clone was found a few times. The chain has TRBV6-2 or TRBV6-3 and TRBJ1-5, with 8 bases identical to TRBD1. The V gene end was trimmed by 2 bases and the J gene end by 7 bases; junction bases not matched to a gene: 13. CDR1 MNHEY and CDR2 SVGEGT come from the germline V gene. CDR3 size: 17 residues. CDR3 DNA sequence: TGTGCCAGCAGTTACCCCGGACAGGGATTATCTGAGCAGCCCCAGCATTTT. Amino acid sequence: CASSYPGQGLSEQPQHF.

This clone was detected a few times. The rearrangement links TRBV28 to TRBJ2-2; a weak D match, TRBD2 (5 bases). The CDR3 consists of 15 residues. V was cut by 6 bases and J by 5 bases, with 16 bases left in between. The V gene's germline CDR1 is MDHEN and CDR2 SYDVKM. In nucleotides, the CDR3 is TGTGCCAGCAGGAACCCGACCGGGATGACCGGGGAGCTGTTTTTT. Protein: CASRNPTGMTGELFF.

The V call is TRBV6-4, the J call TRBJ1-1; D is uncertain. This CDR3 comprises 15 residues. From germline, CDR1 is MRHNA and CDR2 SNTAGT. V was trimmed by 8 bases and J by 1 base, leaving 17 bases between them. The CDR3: CASRSIPTGNTEAFF. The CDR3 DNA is TGTGCCAGCCGATCTATCCCGACGGGGAACACTGAAGCTTTCTTT.

This chain's CDR3 is CASRHRGNQPQHF. The CDR3 DNA reads TGTGCCAGCAGACACAGGGGGAATCAGCCCCAGCATTTT. The rearrangement links TRBV12-3 or TRBV12-4 to TRBJ1-5; TRBD1 matches at 8 bases. The CDR3 length is 13 residues. With 6 bases clipped from V and 4 bases from J, the junction kept 2 bases outside the gene matches.

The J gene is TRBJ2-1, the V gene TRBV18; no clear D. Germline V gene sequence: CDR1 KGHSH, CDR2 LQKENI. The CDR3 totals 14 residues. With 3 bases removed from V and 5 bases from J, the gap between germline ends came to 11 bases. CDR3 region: CASSPRQTNNEQFF. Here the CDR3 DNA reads TGTGCCAGCTCACCCAGGCAGACCAACAATGAGCAGTTCTTC.

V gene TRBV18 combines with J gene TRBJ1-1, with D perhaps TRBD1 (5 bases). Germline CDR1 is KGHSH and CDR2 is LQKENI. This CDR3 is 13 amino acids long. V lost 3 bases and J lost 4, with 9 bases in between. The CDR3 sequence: CASSPNGGTEAFF. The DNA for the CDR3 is TGTGCCAGCTCACCCAACGGGGGCACTGAAGCTTTCTTT.

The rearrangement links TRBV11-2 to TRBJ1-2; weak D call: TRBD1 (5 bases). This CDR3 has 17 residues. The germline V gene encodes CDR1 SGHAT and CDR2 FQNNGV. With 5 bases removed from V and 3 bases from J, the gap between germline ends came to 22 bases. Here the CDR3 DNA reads TGTGCCAGCAGCAACTCCCGGCGCGGGGCTAAGGACTATGGCTACACCTTC. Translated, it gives CASSNSRRGAKDYGYTF.

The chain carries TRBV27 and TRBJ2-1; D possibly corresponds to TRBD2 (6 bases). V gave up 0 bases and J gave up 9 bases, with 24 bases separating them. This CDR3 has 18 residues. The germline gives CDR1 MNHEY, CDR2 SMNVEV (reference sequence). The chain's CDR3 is CASSLSQALREKIGEQFF. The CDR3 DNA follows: TGTGCCAGCAGTTTATCGCAGGCACTCCGGGAGAAAATCGGTGAGCAGTTCTTC.

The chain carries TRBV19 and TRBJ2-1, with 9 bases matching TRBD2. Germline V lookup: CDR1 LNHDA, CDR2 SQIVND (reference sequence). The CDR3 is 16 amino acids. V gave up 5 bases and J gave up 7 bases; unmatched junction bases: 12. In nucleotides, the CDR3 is TGTGCCAGTAGTGGGCTAGCGGGGTCAACGGGTAATGAGCAGTTCTTC. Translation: CASSGLAGSTGNEQFF. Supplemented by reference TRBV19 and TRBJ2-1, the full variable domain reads DGGITQSPKYLFRKEGQNVTLSCEQNLNHDAMYWYRQDPGQGLRLIYYSQIVNDFQKGDIAEGYSVSREKKESFPLTVTSAQKNPTAFYLCASSGLAGSTGNEQFFGPGTRLTVL.

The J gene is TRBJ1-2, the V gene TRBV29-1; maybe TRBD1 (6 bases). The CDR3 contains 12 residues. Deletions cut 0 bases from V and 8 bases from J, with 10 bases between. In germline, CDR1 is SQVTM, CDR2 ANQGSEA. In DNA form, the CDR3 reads TGCAGCGTTGAAGAGGGGGCTGGCGGCTACACCTTC. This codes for CSVEEGAGGYTF.